This is a list of T cell receptor beta chains from one sample in a study of PD-1 blockade in classical Hodgkin lymphoma. The method was immunoSEQ multiplex PCR; TCRdb's version includes in-frame clones alone and lacks a portion of them. The repertoire consists of around 20,000 clones, with more than 80% occurring once and the leading ten covering around 14%. Sequencing was performed on peripheral blood mononuclear cells (PBMCs), taken before the second cycle of nivolumab. The receptors were gathered from a human donor with classical Hodgkin lymphoma. Each CDR3 is given with its conserved first and last residue. A D gene is named only where the DNA matches it firmly. Clone size, where shown, is once, few, many, or a class for clones that have expanded.

TRBJ1-2,TRBV7-8,.,.,TGTGCCAGCACCCAGGTGGCCGGGTCTGGGGGCTACACCTTC,CASTQVAGSGGYTF
TRBJ2-7,TRBV6-5,.,.,TGTGCCAGCAGGGGGGCGGGGACAACGACCTACGAGCAGTACTTC,CASRGAGTTTYEQYF
TRBJ1-5,TRBV6-6,.,.,TGTGCCAGCGCAAGACGATCAGGCAATCAGCCCCAGCATTTT,CASARRSGNQPQHF
TRBJ1-5,TRBV7-9,once,TRBD1,TGTGCCAGCAGCTTAGCCACGACAGGGGAAGGTCAGCCCCAGCATTTT,CASSLATTGEGQPQHF
TRBJ1-2,TRBV5-1,.,.,TGCGCCAGCAGTGAGGGGAGTGACTATGGCTACACCTTC,CASSEGSDYGYTF
TRBJ1-2,TRBV7-4,once,.,TGTGCCAGCAGCTTAGGGGTAAGGGTTGGCTACACCTTC,CASSLGVRVGYTF
TRBJ1-5,TRBV19,.,TRBD1,TGTGCCAGTAGTCCGGGACAGGGGGATATTCAGCCCCAGCATTTT,CASSPGQGDIQPQHF
TRBJ1-2,TRBV9,.,TRBD1,TGTGCCAGCAGCGCTGTATTGGGGACAGGGCAAGGCTACACCTTC,CASSAVLGTGQGYTF
TRBJ2-7,TRBV5-1,once,TRBD2,TGCGCCAGCAGCTCCGCGACTAGCGGGGGGCCATACTACGAGCAGTACTTC,CASSSATSGGPYYEQYF
TRBJ1-2,TRBV6-5,.,TRBD1,TGTGCCAGCAGCTCTAGGCGACAGGGGAACTATGGCTACACCTTC,CASSSRRQGNYGYTF
TRBJ2-5,TRBV7-9,.,.,TGTGCCAGCAGCCCTCGCCCAGAGACCCAGTACTTC,CASSPRPETQYF
TRBJ1-2,TRBV7-9,.,.,TGTGCCAGCAGCCTGGCTTCTAACTATGGCTACACCTTC,CASSLASNYGYTF
TRBJ2-1,TRBV27,.,.,TGTGCCAGCAGTTTATCTAGTTCGGACAGCTTTCCCTACAATGAGCAGTTCTTC,CASSLSSSDSFPYNEQFF
TRBJ1-6,TRBV7-9,.,TRBD1,TGTGCCAGCAGCACACACCGGGACAGTAATTCACCCCTCCACTTT,CASSTHRDSNSPLHF
TRBJ1-3,TRBV5-1,once,.,TGCGCCAGCAGCCAGGACGGACTCTCTGGAAACACCATATATTTT,CASSQDGLSGNTIYF
TRBJ2-2,TRBV27,few,.,TGTGCCAGCAGTTTTGGCCCCGGTTCTCCCGGCGGGGAGCTGTTTTTT,CASSFGPGSPGGELFF
TRBJ2-1,TRBV7-9,.,.,TGTGCCAGCAGCTTAGAGGCCAACACCGAGCAGTTCTTC,CASSLEANTEQFF
TRBJ2-5,TRBV19,.,.,TGTGCCAGTAGCACCCGCCGAGGGGGGGTTAGGGAGACCCAGTACTTC,CASSTRRGGVRETQYF
TRBJ1-4,TRBV28,.,TRBD1,TGTGCCAGCAGTACTAGGGGGCTCAATGAAAAACTGTTTTTT,CASSTRGLNEKLFF
TRBJ2-5,TRBV5-1,.,TRBD2,TGCGCCAGCAGAATAAGCGGGGTAGTTGGGGAGACCCAGTACTTC,CASRISGVVGETQYF
TRBJ1-4,TRBV5-1,.,TRBD1,TGCGCCAGCAGCGTACAGGGACAGAATGAAAAACTGTTTTTT,CASSVQGQNEKLFF
TRBJ2-5,TRBV5-1,.,.,TGCGCCAGCAGCCTTAGCGGAAACCAAGAGACCCAGTACTTC,CASSLSGNQETQYF
TRBJ1-3,TRBV7-9,.,TRBD1,TGTGCCAGCAGCTCCGGGACAGGGGGCTTGGTTTCTGGAAACACCATATATTTT,CASSSGTGGLVSGNTIYF
TRBJ1-2,TRBV5-1,.,.,TGCGCCAGCAGCTTGGGGACCACAGGGATACATGGCTACACCTTC,CASSLGTTGIHGYTF
TRBJ2-1,TRBV9,.,.,TGTGCCAGCAGCGTAGAGTCGGTGACTGAGCAGTTCTTC,CASSVESVTEQFF
TRBJ2-1,TRBV7-7,.,TRBD2,TGTGCTAGCAGCTTAGCGCGGGAGGGTGAACAGTTCTTC,CASSLAREGEQFF
TRBJ2-1,TRBV5-4,.,TRBD2,TGTGCCAGCAGCGCCCGGGGGCTAGCGGGGGTCGATGAGCAGTTCTTC,CASSARGLAGVDEQFF
TRBJ1-2,TRBV4-2,.,.,TGTGCCAGCAGCCAAGAATCAACAGGGTATGGCTACACCTTC,CASSQESTGYGYTF
TRBJ1-2,TRBV27,.,.,TGTGCCAGCAGTTTTCGACAGACATCTAACTATGGCTACACCTTC,CASSFRQTSNYGYTF
TRBJ2-3,TRBV4-2,medium-sized,.,TGTGCCAGCAGCCAGGGCTTAGACCCAACGCCCCCAGATACGCAGTATTTT,CASSQGLDPTPPDTQYF
TRBJ1-3,TRBV18,.,TRBD1,TGTGCCAGCTCACCCGGACAGGCCCAAATTGGAAACACCATATATTTT,CASSPGQAQIGNTIYF
TRBJ1-4,TRBV4-3,.,.,TGCGCCAGCAGCCAAGATCACGCTGAAAAACTGTTTTTT,CASSQDHAEKLFF
TRBJ1-1,TRBV27,.,TRBD1,TGTGCCAGCAGTTTTGGGCAGGGGGAATACCACACTGAAGCTTTCTTT,CASSFGQGEYHTEAFF
TRBJ1-1,TRBV5-1,.,.,TGCGCCAGCAGCTTGAGAGAGAACACTGAAGCTTTCTTT,CASSLRENTEAFF
TRBJ1-5,TRBV2,.,TRBD1,TGTGCCAGCAGGATGGACAGGGGGGTCCCCCCGGGTTTGGGCAATCAGCCCCAGCATTTT,CASRMDRGVPPGLGNQPQHF
TRBJ2-5,TRBV18,.,.,TGTGCCAGCTCACCACCGTGGTCCAAAGAGACCCAGTACTTC,CASSPPWSKETQYF
TRBJ2-5,TRBV29-1,.,.,TGCAGCGTTGAAAAAGACAGTGGACAAGAGACCCAGTACTTC,CSVEKDSGQETQYF